The 20 T cell receptor beta chains below were found in one sample sequenced in a study of cytomegalovirus exposure and HLA in healthy donors. In the PCR, 60 Vbeta and 13 Jbeta primers were used. Some clones are missing from TCRdb's copy, which holds only in-frame ones; the method was immunoSEQ multiplex PCR. In the table there are roughly 200,000 clones, roughly 73% of which are singletons. The material sequenced was PBMCs. The receptors derive from a young woman in good health and CMV-seronegative.

The chain uses TRBV10-3 and TRBJ2-1; 7 positions match TRBD1. With V trimmed by 3 bases and J by 0 bases, 5 bases remained unmatched. Germline values: CDR1 ENHRY, CDR2 SYGVKD. This CDR3 has 16 amino acids. CDR3 coding DNA: TGTGCCATCAGTGAAACAGGGGCGAGCTCCTACAATGAGCAGTTCTTC. Translation: CAISETGASSYNEQFF.

This clone was recorded once. The chain has TRBV7-2 and TRBJ2-1; perhaps TRBD1 as D (7 bases). CDR3 length equals 15 residues. Per germline, CDR1 SGHTA and CDR2 FQGNSA. V was trimmed by 5 bases and J by 5 bases, leaving 16 bases between them. The CDR3 region has the DNA TGTGCCAGCAGCCCCTGGAGGGGGCGGCACAATGAGCAGTTCTTC. It yields the protein CASSPWRGRHNEQFF. The full variable domain, completed using reference TRBV7-2 and TRBJ2-1, is GAGVSQSPSNKVTEKGKDVELRCDPISGHTALYWYRQSLGQGLEFLIYFQGNSAPDKSGLPSDRFSAERTGGSVSTLTIQRTQQEDSAVYLCASSPWRGRHNEQFFGPGTRLTVL.

The genes are TRBV11-3 and TRBJ1-1, with D tentatively TRBD1 (5 bases). Germline V gene data show CDR1 as SGHNT and CDR2 as YENEEA. The CDR3 is 15 residues long. Trimming took off 0 bases at V and 0 bases at J, with 8 bases between the two ends. The chain's CDR3 is CASSLEDRLNTEAFF. The CDR3 DNA reads as TGTGCCAGCAGCTTAGAAGACAGACTGAACACTGAAGCTTTCTTT.

This clone appeared a few times. The genes are TRBV6-5 and TRBJ1-1, with TRBD1 matching over 12 bases. The junction had 10 bases not matched to a gene; V was cut back by 0 bases and J by 11 bases. This CDR3 comprises 16 residues. Per germline, CDR1 MNHEY and CDR2 SVGAGI. CDR3: CASSYSGGTGGSGAFF. The CDR3 coding sequence is TGTGCCAGCAGTTACTCTGGAGGGACAGGGGGCTCCGGGGCTTTCTTT.

The J gene is TRBJ1-1, the V gene TRBV7-2; a possible D gene is TRBD1 (5 bases). The V gene's germline CDR1 is SGHTA and CDR2 FQGNSA. Deletions cut 5 bases from V and 6 bases from J, with 10 bases between. The CDR3 loop spans 12 amino acids. CDR3 sequence: CASSLGGAEAFF. CDR3 DNA sequence: TGTGCCAGCAGCCTCGGGGGGGCTGAAGCTTTCTTT.

V usage is TRBV5-1 and J usage is TRBJ2-2; 7 bases match TRBD2. CDR3 length: 16 amino acids. Germline trimming cut 1 base from V and 5 bases from J; bases unmatched to any gene: 8. Per germline, CDR1 SGHRS and CDR2 YFSETQ. CDR3 DNA sequence: TGCGCCAGCAGCTTGACTAGCGCCTCGGGGACCGGGGAGCTGTTTTTT. Its protein product is CASSLTSASGTGELFF.

This clone was detected a few times. This rearrangement joins TRBV5-4 to TRBJ2-7; D remains unclear. This CDR3 region has 12 residues. The V end was cut by 3 bases, the J end by 0 bases, with 4 bases between. The germline CDR1 and CDR2 sequences are SGHNT and YYREEE (reference sequence). This chain's CDR3 is CASSSDSYEQYF. In DNA, the CDR3 is TGTGCCAGCAGCTCAGACTCCTACGAGCAGTACTTC. Using reference TRBV5-4 and TRBJ2-7 for the parts outside the CDR3, the full variable domain is ETGVTQSPTHLIKTRGQQVTLRCSSQSGHNTVSWYQQALGQGPQFIFQYYREEENGRGNFPPRFSGLQFPNYSSELNVNALELDDSALYLCASSSDSYEQYFGPGTRLTVT.

The V gene is TRBV4-1, the J gene TRBJ2-6; possible D gene TRBD1, 5 bases. Trimming stripped 4 bases from V and 2 bases from J, with 15 bases between. Germline CDR1 reads MGHRA; CDR2 reads YSYEKL. The CDR3 consists of 17 residues. The CDR3 DNA sequence: TGCGCCAGCAGCCCAACAAGGGCAGGGACTGGGGCCAACGTCCTGACTTTC. Protein sequence: CASSPTRAGTGANVLTF.

The chain joins TRBV2 to TRBJ2-3; TRBD1 matches at 7 bases. V gave up 4 bases and J gave up 0 bases; unmatched junction bases: 7. From germline, CDR1 is SNHLY and CDR2 FYNNEI. The CDR3 totals 16 residues. The CDR3 spells CASSGDRPTSTDTQYF. Written as DNA, the CDR3 is TGTGCCAGCAGTGGGGACAGACCGACTAGCACAGATACGCAGTATTTT.

The chain carries TRBV5-6 and TRBJ2-5, with D maybe TRBD1 (6 bases). Germline CDR1 SGHDT, CDR2 YYEEEE. The CDR3 totals 18 residues. V lost 0 bases and J 5 bases, leaving 23 bases between the germline ends. CDR3 DNA sequence: TGTGCCAGCAGCTTGGCGTTTCCGGACAGCCATAGGAAGGAGACCCAGTACTTC. This translates into CASSLAFPDSHRKETQYF.

A few counts support this clone. CDR3 bases: TGTGCCACCAGAGAGGGGGGGAACTCCTACGAGCAGTACTTC. It codes for CATREGGNSYEQYF. The rearrangement links TRBV15 to TRBJ2-7; D is possibly TRBD2 (7 bases). Germline CDR1 reads LNHNV; CDR2 reads YYDKDF (reference sequence). Trimming removed 6 bases at V and 0 bases at J, with 12 bases between. The CDR3 spans 14 residues.

V is TRBV5-1 and J is TRBJ2-5; 14 nucleotides align to TRBD2. This CDR3 has 17 residues. The junction had 4 bases not matched to a gene; V was cut back by 3 bases and J by 0 bases. Germline V gene lookup returns CDR1 SGHRS and CDR2 YFSETQ. This CDR3 reads CASSSRLAGGYQETQYF. The CDR3 DNA sequence: TGCGCCAGCAGCTCCAGACTAGCGGGGGGGTACCAAGAGACCCAGTACTTC.

This clone was seen more than once but under ten times. CDR3 nucleotide sequence: TGTGCCACCGGACAAAGGGTGGGGGAAAAACTGTTTTTT. It is translated as CATGQRVGEKLFF. The gene calls are TRBV19 and TRBJ1-4, with D possibly TRBD1 on 5 matching bases. The germline V gene has CDR1 LNHDA and CDR2 SQIVND (reference sequence). The V gene lost 10 bases and the J gene lost 8 bases, with 17 bases spanning the gap. The CDR3 loop spans 13 amino acids.

This chain links TRBV19 with TRBJ1-5; 7 nucleotides agree with TRBD1. This CDR3 spans 20 amino acids. The V and J ends lost 6 bases and 1 base, in that order; junction bases with no gene match: 21. The V gene's germline CDR1 is LNHDA and CDR2 SQIVND (reference sequence). CDR3 loop: CASRNTGARVAGRSNQPQHF. The CDR3 DNA sequence: TGTGCCAGTAGAAACACAGGGGCGAGGGTTGCGGGTCGGAGCAATCAGCCCCAGCATTTT.

CDR3 sequence reads: CASYTSSGANVLTF. The CDR3 DNA reads as TGTGCCAGCTATACATCCTCTGGGGCCAACGTCCTGACTTTC. The V gene is TRBV6-5, the J gene TRBJ2-6; D remains unclear. Trimming shortened V by 8 bases and J by 0 bases, and 8 bases separated the two germline ends. The CDR3 has 14 residues. Germline values: CDR1 MNHEY, CDR2 SVGAGI.

The chain is built from TRBV6-6 and TRBJ2-7; 7 positions match TRBD2. CDR3 size: 14 residues. V gave up 2 bases and J gave up 1 base; unmatched junction bases: 2. Looked up from germline, CDR1 is MNHNY and CDR2 is SVGAGI (reference sequence). CDR3 coding DNA: TGTGCCAGCAGTTACCCCGGGGGGTCCTACGAGCAGTACTTC. Translation: CASSYPGGSYEQYF.

To note about this clone: The sample carries other DNA sequences with the same CDR3. This sequence joins TRBV6-5 and TRBJ2-1, with D possibly matching TRBD1 (6 bases). Germline lookup yields CDR1 MNHEY and CDR2 SVGAGI. V was trimmed by 5 bases and J by 10 bases, leaving 12 bases between them. This CDR3 comprises 12 residues. In DNA, the CDR3 is TGTGCCAGCAGTCAAACAGGGAACGAGCAGTTCTTC. It specifies CASSQTGNEQFF.

This clone occurred once. The chain employs TRBV10-3 and TRBJ1-2; tentatively, D is TRBD1 (5 bases). This CDR3 is 13 amino acids long. V shed 2 bases and J shed 7 bases, with 11 bases lying between them. Germline values: CDR1 ENHRY, CDR2 SYGVKD. The CDR3 spells CAISEGAPSGYTF. For the CDR3, the DNA is TGTGCCATCAGTGAGGGGGCACCCAGTGGCTACACCTTC.

The rearrangement links TRBV7-9 to TRBJ2-2; D is unclear. Germline V lookup: CDR1 SEHNR, CDR2 FQNEAQ (reference sequence). This CDR3 is built from 13 residues. Trimming took off 5 bases at V and 6 bases at J, with 10 bases between the two ends. CDR3: CASSVDNPGELFF. The DNA for the CDR3 is TGTGCCAGCAGCGTCGACAACCCCGGGGAGCTGTTTTTT.

The chain carries TRBV29-1 and TRBJ1-2; D gene unclear. The V gene lost 4 bases and the J gene lost 4 bases, with 7 bases spanning the gap. This CDR3 is built from 11 residues. Germline V lookup: CDR1 SQVTM, CDR2 ANQGSEA. CDR3 residues: CSVASIYGYTF. The CDR3 nucleotides are TGCAGCGTTGCGAGTATCTATGGCTACACCTTC. Full variable domain (outside the CDR3, taken from reference TRBV29-1 and TRBJ1-2): SAVISQKPSRDICQRGTSLTIQCQVDSQVTMMFWYRQQPGQSLTLIATANQGSEATYESGFVIDKFPISRPNLTFSTLTVSNMSPEDSSIYLCSVASIYGYTFGSGTRLTVV.